Listed below are T cell receptor beta chains from one sample, sequenced in a study of blood T cell repertoires in COVID-19. Method: immunoSEQ multiplex PCR; TCRdb's copy keeps in-frame clones and lacks some. The repertoire includes approximately 200,000 clones, around 88% of them detected once, and 3.5% to 4.5% sits in the top ten. The source material was peripheral blood. The receptors were sampled from a woman aged 25-40 years with acute or convalescent COVID-19. Each CDR3 is given with its conserved first and last residue. The D gene is left open where the match is weak. Some rows mark clone size as missing; the rest say once, few, many or name a class of expanded clone.

v_call	clone_size	j_call	d_call	cdr3_nt	cdr3_aa
TRBV2	few	TRBJ2-2	.	TGTGCCAGCAGTTCGACTAACGGGGAGCTGTTTTTT	CASSSTNGELFF
TRBV6-5	.	TRBJ1-4	.	TGTGCCAGCAGTCTTAAGGGGTTTACTAATGAAAAACTGTTTTTT	CASSLKGFTNEKLFF
TRBV5-1	.	TRBJ2-4	TRBD2	TGCGCCCGCAGCCTGACGGGGTGGGGGGGAGTACTAGCCAAAAACATTCAGTACTTC	CARSLTGWGGVLAKNIQYF
TRBV5-4	.	TRBJ2-3	TRBD1	TGTGCCAGCAGCCCGGGACAGCCTCTCACAGATACGCAGTATTTT	CASSPGQPLTDTQYF
TRBV27	.	TRBJ1-5	TRBD1	TGTGCCAGCAGAAAACTAGCCGGGACAGGGGATAGCAATCAGCCCCAGCATTTT	CASRKLAGTGDSNQPQHF
TRBV6-4	.	TRBJ2-7	.	TGTGCCAGCCGGGTCTTGGGGCTGTGGGAGCAGTACTTC	CASRVLGLWEQYF
TRBV3-1/TRBV3-2	.	TRBJ1-4	TRBD1	TGTGCCAGCAGCTTACAGGGGGAGGAAAAACTGTTTTTT	CASSLQGEEKLFF
TRBV4-1	.	TRBJ2-6	.	TGCGCCAGCAGACCCATGGGGCCGGTAGGGGCCAACGTCCTGACTTTC	CASRPMGPVGANVLTF
TRBV15	few	TRBJ1-1	.	TGTGCCACCGGGGTCAGGGAGGGGAACACTGAAGCTTTCTTT	CATGVREGNTEAFF
TRBV5-1	.	TRBJ2-1	.	TGCGCCAGCAGCTTGTTGCGGCCAGACAATGAGCAGTTCTTC	CASSLLRPDNEQFF
TRBV6-5	.	TRBJ1-4	TRBD1	TGTGCCAGCAGTTACTCCCCTCGGGACAGTAATGAAAAACTGTTTTTT	CASSYSPRDSNEKLFF
TRBV11-2	.	TRBJ1-6	TRBD1	TGTGCCAGCAGACCCTCCGGGACAGATAATTCACCCCTCCACTTT	CASRPSGTDNSPLHF
TRBV5-1	.	TRBJ2-3	.	TGCGCCAGCAGCCAGGCACAGGTTAGAGATACGCAGTATTTT	CASSQAQVRDTQYF
TRBV6-5	.	TRBJ1-1	.	TGTGCCAGCAGCAGTGGGAGGTATGAAGCTTTCTTT	CASSSGRYEAFF
TRBV7-2	once	TRBJ2-3	.	TGTGCCAGCAAGCGCCCGTCCACAGATACGCAGTATTTT	CASKRPSTDTQYF
TRBV6-4	.	TRBJ2-2	TRBD1	TGTGCCAGCAGTGCCCGAGGGGGCGGCGGGGAGCTGTTTTTT	CASSARGGGGELFF
TRBV6-5	.	TRBJ2-7	.	TGTGCCAGCAGCACCACAGGGTTCACCTACGAGCAGTACTTC	CASSTTGFTYEQYF
TRBV5-1	.	TRBJ2-5	TRBD2	TGCGCCAGCTCTAGCGGACAAGAGACCCAGTACTTC	CASSSGQETQYF
TRBV4-2	.	TRBJ2-5	.	TGTGCCAGCAGCCAAGAGAGTGAGACCCAGTACTTC	CASSQESETQYF
TRBV19	.	TRBJ1-1	.	TGTGCCAGTACAGGGTTAGTGATGAACACTGAAGCTTTCTTT	CASTGLVMNTEAFF
TRBV5-4	once	TRBJ2-1	.	TGTGCCAGCAGCTTGGACAGCTCCTACAATGAGCAGTTCTTC	CASSLDSSYNEQFF
TRBV11-3	.	TRBJ1-1	.	TGTGCCAGCAGCTTAGTTCCGGGATGGGACACTGAAGCTTTCTTT	CASSLVPGWDTEAFF
TRBV4-1	.	TRBJ2-1	.	TGCGCCAGCAGCCAAGATCCGCCAAGAAGCGCAATCTTAGAGCAGTTCTTC	CASSQDPPRSAILEQFF
TRBV4-1	.	TRBJ2-7	.	TGCGCCAGCAGCCAAACGGGACTCTACGAGCAGTACTTC	CASSQTGLYEQYF
TRBV27	.	TRBJ2-1	TRBD2	TGTGCCAGCAGCTGGGAAGCGGGAGGTTTTGAGCAGTTCTTC	CASSWEAGGFEQFF
TRBV9	.	TRBJ2-3	TRBD2	TGTGCCAGCAGCGTCTTAGGACTAGCGGGCACAGATACGCAGTATTTT	CASSVLGLAGTDTQYF
TRBV6-5	once	TRBJ1-5	.	TGTGCCAGTAATGGACAGAATCAGCCCCAGCATTTT	CASNGQNQPQHF
TRBV3-1/TRBV3-2	.	TRBJ2-5	TRBD2	TGTGCCAGCAGCCCGGGACTATTAGAGACCCAGTACTTC	CASSPGLLETQYF
TRBV6-5	.	TRBJ2-5	TRBD2	TGTGCCAGCAGTTCGGGAGGGGCGGGGCAAGAGACCCAGTACTTC	CASSSGGAGQETQYF
TRBV4-2	.	TRBJ2-2	.	TGTGCCAGCAGCCAAGTTAATACAGCCGGGGAGCTGTTTTTT	CASSQVNTAGELFF
TRBV2	.	TRBJ1-5	.	TGTGCCAGCAGCTGGGGCGATCAGCCCCAGCATTTT	CASSWGDQPQHF
TRBV14	.	TRBJ2-2	.	TGTGCCAGCAGCCAAGCCAAAGCACGGGAGCTGTTTTTT	CASSQAKARELFF
TRBV10-3	.	TRBJ1-2	TRBD1	TGTGCCACCATTCCCACTGGTGGAACAGGGGTCGGCTACACCTTC	CATIPTGGTGVGYTF
TRBV18	.	TRBJ2-1	.	TGTGCCAGCTCACCGACTATCTCCTACAATGAGCAGTTCTTC	CASSPTISYNEQFF
TRBV7-2	.	TRBJ1-2	.	TGTGCCAGCAGCTTAGAGCCCGCTCGAGGCTACACCTTC	CASSLEPARGYTF
TRBV6-5	.	TRBJ2-1	.	TGTGCCAGCAGTTATGGGGCTGAGCAGTTCTTC	CASSYGAEQFF
TRBV28	.	TRBJ2-5	TRBD2	TGTGCCAGCAGCGTTCTAGCGGGGACCCAGTACTTC	CASSVLAGTQYF
TRBV5-1	once	TRBJ1-1	.	TGCGCCAGCAGCTTATCTGACACTGAAGCTTTCTTT	CASSLSDTEAFF
TRBV30	.	TRBJ1-1	.	TGTGCCTGGAACAACATGAACACTGAAGCTTTCTTT	CAWNNMNTEAFF
TRBV5-6	.	TRBJ1-6	TRBD1	TGTGCCAGTTCACAGGGGGACTATAATTCACCCCTCCACTTT	CASSQGDYNSPLHF
TRBV5-1	.	TRBJ1-3	.	TGCGCCAGCAGCTTGGAGGCGGCCGGAAACACCATATATTTT	CASSLEAAGNTIYF
TRBV28	.	TRBJ2-1	TRBD2	TGTGCCAGCAGTCGACTATCCCTGCCAACTAGCGGGGTTAATGAGCAGTTCTTC	CASSRLSLPTSGVNEQFF
TRBV19	once	TRBJ1-5	.	TGTGCCAGTAGTATAGTACAGGGCAATCAGCCCCAGCATTTT	CASSIVQGNQPQHF
TRBV11-1	.	TRBJ2-5	TRBD1	TGTGCCAGCAGCTTAGAAAGGGGGCTTGAGACCCAGTACTTC	CASSLERGLETQYF
TRBV6-5	once	TRBJ2-3	.	TGTGCCAGCAGGACCCAGGGCGCAGATACGCAGTATTTT	CASRTQGADTQYF
TRBV9	.	TRBJ2-5	TRBD2	TGTGCCAGCAGCGCCGGGACTAGCGGACAGGAGACCCAGTACTTC	CASSAGTSGQETQYF